The 18 T cell receptor beta chains presented below share a single source sample, sequenced in a study of blood T cell repertoires in COVID-19. Some clones are missing from TCRdb's copy, which holds only in-frame ones; the method was immunoSEQ multiplex PCR. Among about 250,000 clones listed, around 90% were seen once. The sample consisted of peripheral blood. These receptors were collected from a man older than 75 with acute or convalescent COVID-19.

This chain connects TRBV6-5 to TRBJ2-6; no firm D call. The germline gives CDR1 MNHEY, CDR2 SVGAGI. The CDR3 sequence is 15 residues long. The germline V and J ends were trimmed by 6 bases and 0 bases, with 9 bases remaining between them. The CDR3 DNA follows: TGTGCCAGCAGCTATTACAGCTCTGGGGCCAACGTCCTGACTTTC. It translates to CASSYYSSGANVLTF.

Of note for this clone: A junction boundary mismatches the germline segment, possibly from a read error. The chain couples TRBV7-2 to TRBJ2-1; TRBD2 matches 12 bases. The CDR3 has 17 residues. CDR1 is SGHTA, CDR2 FQGNSA, per germline. CDR3 sequence (DNA): TGTGCCAGCAGCGTAGCTTCACTAGCGGGGGGTGGGAATGAGCAGTTCTTC. Its protein is CASSVASLAGGGNEQFF.

This sequence joins TRBV7-2 and TRBJ1-1; maybe TRBD1 (6 bases). V was trimmed by 4 bases and J by 11 bases, leaving 14 bases between them. This CDR3 is built from 12 residues. From germline, CDR1 is SGHTA and CDR2 FQGNSA. This CDR3 is CASSSWGQIAFF. The DNA for the CDR3 is TGTGCCAGCAGCTCATGGGGGCAGATCGCTTTCTTT.

This chain uses TRBV6-5 with TRBJ1-6; the D gene is possibly TRBD1 (5 bases). V was trimmed by 0 bases and J by 7 bases, leaving 10 bases between them. Germline CDR1 reads MNHEY; CDR2 reads SVGAGI. There are 15 residues in the CDR3. The CDR3 protein is CASSYSNRKNSPLHF. Written as DNA, the CDR3 is TGTGCCAGCAGTTACTCGAACAGGAAAAATTCACCCCTCCACTTT.

The V call is TRBV6-2 or TRBV6-3, the J call TRBJ2-2, with TRBD2 matching 13 bases. After removal of 0 bases from V and 7 bases from J, the junction contained 11 bases not matched to a gene. The CDR3 sequence is 19 residues long. Germline CDR1 reads MNHEY; CDR2 reads SVGEGT. The CDR3 bases are TGTGCCAGCAGTTACTCCCGGACTAGCGGGAGATCCGGACGCGGGGAGCTGTTTTTT. The encoded protein is CASSYSRTSGRSGRGELFF.

This clone occurred once. The rearrangement joins TRBV7-9 to TRBJ1-2; TRBD1 matches 9 bases. J was trimmed by 6 bases and V by 6 bases; bases with no gene match: 8. Germline CDR1 is SEHNR and CDR2 is FQNEAQ (reference sequence). The CDR3 runs 14 residues. CDR3 residues: CASRMGQGEHGYTF. The DNA of the CDR3 is TGTGCCAGCAGAATGGGACAGGGAGAGCATGGCTACACCTTC.

This rearrangement joins TRBV10-1 to TRBJ2-4; maybe TRBD2 (6 bases). The V end lost 10 bases, the J end lost 6 bases, and 19 bases lay between the germline ends. This CDR3 comprises 14 residues. CDR1 and CDR2 from the germline V gene are WNHNN and SYGVQD (reference sequence). The CDR3, as DNA: TGCGCCACCGCGGCGGGAACCCCTCCAAACATTCAGTACTTC. As protein: CATAAGTPPNIQYF.

As concerns this clone: Within the sample, other DNA sequences also encode this same CDR3. The chain joins TRBV27 to TRBJ2-1; D not resolved. Trimming cost V 3 bases and J 0 bases, with 9 bases left between them. The CDR3 contains 15 residues. CDR1 MNHEY and CDR2 SMNVEV come from the germline V gene (reference sequence). This chain's CDR3 is CASSFGRSSYNEQFF. CDR3 bases: TGTGCCAGCAGTTTTGGTAGGAGCTCCTACAATGAGCAGTTCTTC.

The chain carries TRBV7-2 and TRBJ2-7; TRBD2 matches at 9 bases. V shed 0 bases, J shed 4 bases, and the junction held 7 bases outside the gene matches. The length of the CDR3 is 16 residues. The V gene's germline CDR1 is SGHTA and CDR2 FQGNSA. CDR3 region: CASSLASGTSSYEQYF. CDR3 nucleotide sequence: TGTGCCAGCAGCTTAGCATCCGGGACTAGCTCATACGAGCAGTACTTC.

This chain uses TRBV19 with TRBJ1-1; no reliable D call. V dropped 5 bases and J dropped 1 base, with 11 bases sitting between them. The CDR3 is 14 residues long. CDR1 and CDR2 (germline): LNHDA, SQIVND (reference sequence). The CDR3: CASSVQPSNTEAFF. The CDR3 DNA follows: TGTGCCAGTAGTGTACAGCCTTCGAACACTGAAGCTTTCTTT.

The chain couples TRBV3-1 (or the pseudogene TRBV3-2) to TRBJ1-1; 11 nucleotides match TRBD1. This CDR3 comprises 16 residues. Germline V gives CDR1 LGHDT, CDR2 YNNKEL (reference sequence). V was clipped by 3 bases and J by 2 bases; unmatched bases: 5. The CDR3 here is CASSHRTGGANTEAFF. The CDR3 nucleotides are TGTGCCAGCAGCCACCGGACAGGGGGCGCTAACACTGAAGCTTTCTTT.

J is TRBJ2-2 and V is TRBV19; weak D call: TRBD2 (6 bases). Germline V gene lookup returns CDR1 LNHDA and CDR2 SQIVND (reference sequence). V dropped 3 bases and J dropped 7 bases, with 15 bases sitting between them. The CDR3 length is 15 residues. CDR3 coding DNA: TGTGCCAGTAGTATTCAGACTAGTGAGGTCGGGGAGCTGTTTTTT. Protein sequence: CASSIQTSEVGELFF.

This chain connects TRBV7-3 to TRBJ2-3; tentative D call: TRBD2 (6 bases). Germline CDR1 reads SGHTA; CDR2 reads FQGTGA. This CDR3 has 15 residues. Trimming pared 0 bases from V and 2 bases from J, leaving 9 bases between. The CDR3 sequence is CASSLTAGSTDTQYF. CDR3 in DNA: TGTGCCAGCAGCTTAACGGCGGGGTCCACAGATACGCAGTATTTT.

V is TRBV7-3 and J is TRBJ2-5; 7 bases agree with TRBD2. In germline, CDR1 is SGHTA, CDR2 FQGTGA. The V and J ends lost 1 base and 4 bases, in that order; junction bases with no gene match: 6. The CDR3 covers 15 residues. The CDR3 reads CASSLRGWEGETQYF. In DNA, the CDR3 is TGTGCCAGCAGCTTAAGAGGGTGGGAGGGAGAGACCCAGTACTTC.

The V and J genes are TRBV19 and TRBJ2-7, with TRBD2 matching 8 bases. Per germline, CDR1 LNHDA and CDR2 SQIVND (reference sequence). Losses at the gene ends were 5 bases for V and 5 bases for J; bases not matched to a gene: 8. The CDR3 extends over 14 amino acids. CDR3 amino acids: CASSPTGRGNEQYF. The DNA of the CDR3 is TGTGCCAGTAGTCCGACCGGGAGGGGAAACGAGCAGTACTTC.

The rearrangement links TRBV11-2 to TRBJ2-5; D is possibly TRBD2 (5 bases). V shed 3 bases and J shed 6 bases, with 11 bases lying between them. CDR1 and CDR2 from the germline V gene are SGHAT and FQNNGV. CDR3 length: 13 amino acids. The chain's CDR3 is CASSFSGEKTQYF. The CDR3 nucleotides are TGTGCCAGCAGCTTCTCCGGGGAGAAGACCCAGTACTTC. Looking up the rest from reference TRBV11-2 and TRBJ2-5 gives the full variable domain: EAGVAQSPRYKIIEKRQSVAFWCNPISGHATLYWYQQILGQGPKLLIQFQNNGVVDDSQLPKDRFSAERLKGVDSTLKIQPAKLEDSAVYLCASSFSGEKTQYFGPGTRLLVL.

The chain employs TRBV28 and TRBJ1-2; D unresolved. This CDR3 is 13 amino acids long. V was cut by 3 bases and J by 8 bases, with 13 bases left in between. The germline gives CDR1 MDHEN, CDR2 SYDVKM. The CDR3 region has the DNA TGTGCCAGCAGTTTTGCAGGCACGGGAGGCTACACCTTC. Protein product: CASSFAGTGGYTF.

The chain combines TRBV2 with TRBJ1-5, with D possibly matching TRBD1 (5 bases). The CDR3 consists of 20 residues. Germline-derived CDR1 and CDR2 are SNHLY and FYNNEI. V lost 4 bases and J lost 4, with 29 bases in between. Here the CDR3 reads CASSGVRDRKSLILNQPQHF. In nucleotides, the CDR3 is TGTGCCAGCAGTGGAGTACGAGACAGAAAATCCTTAATACTAAATCAGCCCCAGCATTTT. The full variable domain, rest sourced from reference TRBV2 and TRBJ1-5, is EPEVTQTPSHQVTQMGQEVILRCVPISNHLYFYWYRQILGQKVEFLVSFYNNEISEKSEIFDDQFSVERPDGSNFTLKIRSTKLEDSAMYFCASSGVRDRKSLILNQPQHFGDGTRLSIL.